The table lists the clone carrying this T cell receptor (beta chain) with a few counts. Its antigen is undetermined. Germline lookup yields CDR1 SEHNR and CDR2 FQNEAQ (reference sequence). The CDR3 loop spans 14 amino acids. V was shortened by 2 bases and J by 3 bases, with 10 bases between the two germline ends. The sample comes from a study of T-cell memory formation after mild COVID-19. Broader study findings: Whereas later expanders leaned CD4+, clones contracting day 15 to 85 showed a balanced CD4/CD8 makeup.

TCRdb re-analysed the 5' RACE reads in MiXCR, keeping a single row per CDR3 protein. Among about 190,000 distinct CDR3 sequences listed, around 16% were seen once. Sequencing was performed on PBMCs or a T cell subset sorted from them (not recorded which). The clonotype was recovered from an adult woman who had mild COVID-19 (a few samples of this study predate the infection). Cell type and time point are not known. This rearrangement joins TRBV7-9 to TRBJ1-1, with D unclear. The CDR3 sequence is CASSLIPKDTEAFF. The CDR3 nucleotides read TGTGCCAGCAGCTTAATTCCTAAGGACACTGAAGCTTTCTTT.